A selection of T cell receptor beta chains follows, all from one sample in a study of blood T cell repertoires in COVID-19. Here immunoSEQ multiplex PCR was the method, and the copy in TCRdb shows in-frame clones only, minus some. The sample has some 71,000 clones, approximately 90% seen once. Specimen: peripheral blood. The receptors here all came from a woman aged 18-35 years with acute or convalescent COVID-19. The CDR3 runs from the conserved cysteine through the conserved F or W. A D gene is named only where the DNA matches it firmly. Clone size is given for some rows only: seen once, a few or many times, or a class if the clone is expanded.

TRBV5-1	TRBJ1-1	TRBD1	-	TGCGCCAGCAGCCCGGGACAGGACCCACGCGGCACTGAAGCTTTCTTT	CASSPGQDPRGTEAFF
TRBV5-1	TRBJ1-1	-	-	TGCGCCAGCAGCTTAGGATCGGGGTACACTGAAGCTTTCTTT	CASSLGSGYTEAFF
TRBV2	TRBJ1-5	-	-	TGTGCCAGCAGTTACGAAATCCGGGGAAATCAGCCCCAGCATTTT	CASSYEIRGNQPQHF
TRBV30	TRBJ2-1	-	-	TGTGCCTCAAACGGGGAGTACAATGAGCAGTTCTTC	CASNGEYNEQFF
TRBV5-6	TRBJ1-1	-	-	TGTGCCAGCAGCTTGTGGGGCGGCATGGAAGGCACTGAAGCTTTCTTT	CASSLWGGMEGTEAFF
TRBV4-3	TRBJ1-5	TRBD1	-	TGCGCCAGCAGCCAAGATACAGGGGCAGTGCAGCCCCAGCATTTT	CASSQDTGAVQPQHF
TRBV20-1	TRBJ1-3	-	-	TGCAGTGCTCCTGGGCGAAACACCATATATTTT	CSAPGRNTIYF
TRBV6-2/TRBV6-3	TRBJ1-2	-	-	TGTGCCAGCAGCCCGAGCCAGGACTATGGCTACACCTTC	CASSPSQDYGYTF
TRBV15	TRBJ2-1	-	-	TGTGCCACCAGCAGAAATCTAGCCTATGAGCAGTTCTTC	CATSRNLAYEQFF
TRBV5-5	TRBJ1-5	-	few	TGTGCCAGCAGCTTGGGGGGGGATCAGCCCCAGCATTTT	CASSLGGDQPQHF
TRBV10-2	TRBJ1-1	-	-	TGCGCCAGCAGTTTAGGGGGATCACAAACTGAAGCTTTCTTT	CASSLGGSQTEAFF
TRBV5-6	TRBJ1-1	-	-	TGTGCCAGCAGCTTGCGGTTTACTGAAGCTTTCTTT	CASSLRFTEAFF
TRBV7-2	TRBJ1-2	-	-	TGTGCCAGCAGCCCCGAGGGCCAAAACGGCTATGGCTACACCTTC	CASSPEGQNGYGYTF
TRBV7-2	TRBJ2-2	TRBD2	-	TGTGCCAGCAGCCCGGGTAGCGGGCGGACGAACACCGGGGAGCTGTTTTTT	CASSPGSGRTNTGELFF
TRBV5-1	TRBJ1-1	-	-	TGCGCCAGCAGCTTGACAGGGAAGAACACTGAAGCTTTCTTT	CASSLTGKNTEAFF
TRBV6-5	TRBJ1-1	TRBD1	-	TGTGCCAGCAGGGCCGACAGGGCTGAAGCTTTCTTT	CASRADRAEAFF
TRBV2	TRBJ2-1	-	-	TGTGCCAGCAGCGAGGTAGAAAATGAGCAGTTCTTC	CASSEVENEQFF
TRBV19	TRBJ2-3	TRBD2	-	TGTGCCAGTAGTATATTAAGAGCGGGAGGCAGCACAGATACGCAGTATTTT	CASSILRAGGSTDTQYF
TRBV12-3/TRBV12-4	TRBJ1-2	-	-	TGTGCCAGCAGTCTGGCAGGGTCGGGTGGCTACACCTTC	CASSLAGSGGYTF
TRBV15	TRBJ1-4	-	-	TGTGCCACCAGCAGGGAACCCCGGGGGACTAATGAAAAACTGTTTTTT	CATSREPRGTNEKLFF
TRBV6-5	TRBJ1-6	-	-	TGTGCCAGCAGTTACTCGCGGTGGCCTAATTCACCCCTCCACTTT	CASSYSRWPNSPLHF
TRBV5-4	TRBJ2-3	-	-	TGTGCCAGCAGCTTCCGAGGGCGGGGCACAGATACGCAGTATTTT	CASSFRGRGTDTQYF
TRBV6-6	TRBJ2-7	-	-	TGTGCCAGCAGGAACGGTAACTACGAGCAGTACTTC	CASRNGNYEQYF
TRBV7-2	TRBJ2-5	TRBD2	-	TGTGCCAGCAGCTTATCTAGCGGAAAGCAAGAGACCCAGTACTTC	CASSLSSGKQETQYF
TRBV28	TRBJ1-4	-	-	TGTGCCAGCACAAACTCCGCAACTAATGAAAAACTGTTTTTT	CASTNSATNEKLFF
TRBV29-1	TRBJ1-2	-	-	TGCAGCGTTGAAGAACTACTAAGCCAGGGCTTAAACTATGGCTACACCTTC	CSVEELLSQGLNYGYTF
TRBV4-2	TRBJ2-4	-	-	TGTGCCAGCAGCCAAGAAGGGGGACAAAACATTCAGTACTTC	CASSQEGGQNIQYF
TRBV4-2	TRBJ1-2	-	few	TGTGCCAGCAGCCAAGTAGACAGGTCGGACTATGGCTACACCTTC	CASSQVDRSDYGYTF
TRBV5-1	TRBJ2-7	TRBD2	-	TGCGCCAGCAGCCCGAGGAGCGGGGGGAACTACGAGCAGTACTTC	CASSPRSGGNYEQYF
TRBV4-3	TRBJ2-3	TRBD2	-	TGCGCCAGCAGCCAATTAGCGGGGTCCCCCACAGATACGCAGTATTTT	CASSQLAGSPTDTQYF
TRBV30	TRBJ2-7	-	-	TGTGCCTGCCGCCGGGACATCTCCTACGAGCAGTACTTC	CACRRDISYEQYF
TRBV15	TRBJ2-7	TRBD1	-	TGTGCCACCAGCGTTAACCGGGACAGGGTCCACGAGCAGTACTTC	CATSVNRDRVHEQYF
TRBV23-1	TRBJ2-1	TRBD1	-	TGCGCCAGCAGTCAATGCCGGGTTTGGACAGGGGGCATAACCAATGAGCAGTTCTTC	CASSQCRVWTGGITNEQFF
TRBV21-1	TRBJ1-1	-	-	TGTGCCAGCAGCAAACCCGGGACAGGGGGCACTGAAGCTTTCTTT	CASSKPGTGGTEAFF
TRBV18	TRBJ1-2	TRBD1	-	TGTGCCAGCTCACCAGGGCAGGGACAGTTCTATGGCTACACCTTC	CASSPGQGQFYGYTF
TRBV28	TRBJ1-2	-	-	TGTGCCAGCAGTCCTACCTCATACTATGGCTACACCTTC	CASSPTSYYGYTF
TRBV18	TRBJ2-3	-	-	TGTGCCAGCTCATATAGCACAGATACGCAGTATTTT	CASSYSTDTQYF
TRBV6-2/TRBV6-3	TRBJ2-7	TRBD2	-	TGTGCCAGCAGTCCCCGAATAGCGGGGCTCTACGAGCAGTACTTC	CASSPRIAGLYEQYF
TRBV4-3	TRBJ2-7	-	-	TGCGCCAGCAGCCAACACCGGGGGAGCTCCTACGAGCAGTACTTC	CASSQHRGSSYEQYF
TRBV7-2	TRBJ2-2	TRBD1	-	TGTGCCAGCAGCACACGAAGCGGACAGGGGATATCCGGGGAGCTGTTTTTT	CASSTRSGQGISGELFF
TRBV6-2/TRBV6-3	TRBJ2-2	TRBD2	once	TGTGCCAGCAGTAGGGGCGGGAGGATTGGCGGGGAGCTGTTTTTT	CASSRGGRIGGELFF
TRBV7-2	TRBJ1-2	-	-	TGTGCCAGCAGCTTAGAGGGGTGGCACAGCCCAAACTATGGCTACACCTTC	CASSLEGWHSPNYGYTF
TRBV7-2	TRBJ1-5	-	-	TGTGCCAGCAGCTTAGCGTCGGGGTCCCAGCATTTT	CASSLASGSQHF
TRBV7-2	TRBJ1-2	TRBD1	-	TGTGCCAGCAGCTTAACACAGGGGGCGGTGAGTGGCTACACCTTC	CASSLTQGAVSGYTF
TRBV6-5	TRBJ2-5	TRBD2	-	TGTGCCAGCAGTTGGACTAGCGGCGTGGAGACCCAGTACTTC	CASSWTSGVETQYF
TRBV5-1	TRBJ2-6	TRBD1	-	TGCGCCAGCAGCTTGGTTTACAGGGGGTCTGGGGCCAACGTCCTGACTTTC	CASSLVYRGSGANVLTF
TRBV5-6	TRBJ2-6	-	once	TGTGCCAGCAGCCACAGGTCCCGCTTATCTGGGGCCAACGTCCTGACTTTC	CASSHRSRLSGANVLTF
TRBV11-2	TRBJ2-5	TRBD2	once	TGTGCCAGCAGCTTAGAGCCCGGACTAGCGGGAGGCCCCCCCACAATGGACCAGTACTTC	CASSLEPGLAGGPPTMDQYF
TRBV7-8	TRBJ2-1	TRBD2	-	TGTGCCAGCAGCTTAGCGATAGCGGGAGTGAATGAGCAGTTCTTC	CASSLAIAGVNEQFF
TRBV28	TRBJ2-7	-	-	TGTGCCAGCAGTTTATCCCCTACAGGGCCCTCCACCTACGAGCAGTACTTC	CASSLSPTGPSTYEQYF
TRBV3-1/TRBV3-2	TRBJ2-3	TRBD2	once	TGTGCCAGCAGCTCACAGCGGGGCCGCACAGATACGCAGTATTTT	CASSSQRGRTDTQYF
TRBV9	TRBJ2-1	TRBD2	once	TGTGCCAGCAGCGTAGACCCTAGCGGGAGCAATGAGCAGTTCTTC	CASSVDPSGSNEQFF
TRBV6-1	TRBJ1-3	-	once	TGTGCCAGCAGTGAGACTCTCCCGCGGGGAAACACCATATATTTT	CASSETLPRGNTIYF
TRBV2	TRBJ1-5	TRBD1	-	TGTGCCAGCAATAGCGACAGGGGGCAGGGTCAGCCCCAGCATTTT	CASNSDRGQGQPQHF
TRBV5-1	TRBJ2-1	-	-	TGCGCCAGCAGCCTGGGGCACAGGGATTCCTATGAGCAGTTCTTC	CASSLGHRDSYEQFF